The 30 T cell receptor beta chains below all came from one sample that was sequenced in a study of CD8+ T cells in alopecia areata. Treatment indicated: oral pan-JAK inhibitor, 5-10 mg twice daily. cDNA serving as the sequencing template came from extracted, reverse transcribed RNA. Method: immunoSEQ multiplex PCR; TCRdb's copy keeps in-frame clones and lacks some. Among about 210,000 clones listed, 40% to 55% were seen once. The source material was CD4+ T cells sorted from blood, sampled at approximately week 37, from a patient treated with tofacitinib. Receptor source: a human donor with alopecia areata.

The chain carries TRBV13 and TRBJ1-2, with D possibly being TRBD1 (5 bases). The V end lost 6 bases, the J end lost 8 bases, and 13 bases lay between the germline ends. Germline V CDR1 and CDR2: PRHDT, FYEKMQ (reference sequence). CDR3 size: 12 residues. The CDR3 nucleotides are TGTGCCAGCAGTCGACTGGAGGGGGGCTACACCTTC. This encodes CASSRLEGGYTF.

This clone was picked up many times. CDR3 nucleotides: TGTGCCAGCAGCCAAGATCCGGGACAGGGGATTGATACGCAGTATTTT. This codes for CASSQDPGQGIDTQYF. The J gene is TRBJ2-3, the V gene TRBV14, with 10 bases that match TRBD1. The germline V gene has CDR1 SGHDN and CDR2 FVKESK. Trimming took 0 bases from V and 6 from J; bases not matched to a gene: 6. CDR3 length: 16 residues.

This chain connects TRBV5-4 to TRBJ2-2, with TRBD2 matching 8 bases. Germline trimming cut 4 bases from V and 1 base from J; bases unmatched to any gene: 3. This CDR3 has 15 residues. Germline loops: CDR1 SGHNT, CDR2 YYREEE (reference sequence). Here the CDR3 DNA reads TGTGCCAGCAGCAGTAGCGGGAAGAACACCGGGGAGCTGTTTTTT. Translation gives CASSSSGKNTGELFF. Based on the CDR3 plus reference TRBV5-4 and TRBJ2-2, the full variable domain is ETGVTQSPTHLIKTRGQQVTLRCSSQSGHNTVSWYQQALGQGPQFIFQYYREEENGRGNFPPRFSGLQFPNYSSELNVNALELDDSALYLCASSSSGKNTGELFFGEGSRLTVL.

The rearrangement joins TRBV6-5 to TRBJ2-7, with a possible D match to TRBD2 (6 bases). Deletions cut 6 bases from V and 0 bases from J, with 15 bases between. The CDR3 totals 15 residues. The germline CDR1 and CDR2 sequences are MNHEY and SVGAGI. The CDR3 sequence is CASRLGAGSSYEQYF. CDR3 DNA sequence: TGTGCCAGCAGGCTCGGGGCCGGGAGCTCCTACGAGCAGTACTTC.

The rearrangement links TRBV4-2 to TRBJ2-2; TRBD2 matches 8 bases. CDR3 length equals 17 residues. The V segment lost 1 base and the J segment 3 bases; nucleotides outside the gene matches: 7. The germline V gene encodes CDR1 LGHNA and CDR2 YNFKEQ. The CDR3: CASSQGRTSGYTGELFF. CDR3 DNA: TGTGCCAGCAGCCAAGGACGTACTAGCGGCTACACCGGGGAGCTGTTTTTT.

This clone was seen once. The rearrangement uses TRBV9 and TRBJ2-1; TRBD1 might be the D (6 bases). The CDR3 has 12 amino acids. Germline values: CDR1 SGDLS, CDR2 YYNGEE. Trimming cost V 0 bases and J 9 bases, with 7 bases left between them. In DNA, the CDR3 is TGTGCCAGCAGCGTAGTCAGGGGTGAGCAGTTCTTC. Amino acids: CASSVVRGEQFF.

Here the CDR3 reads CATRSVDQPQHF. In DNA, the CDR3 is TGTGCCACCCGGTCGGTTGATCAGCCCCAGCATTTT. The chain employs TRBV10-3 and TRBJ1-5; D remains unclear. V lost 10 bases to trimming and J lost 5 bases, with 12 bases between them. The CDR3 has 12 amino acids. In germline, CDR1 is ENHRY, CDR2 SYGVKD.

The chain uses TRBV30 and TRBJ2-5; TRBD2 agrees at 13 bases. CDR3 size: 16 residues. CDR1 and CDR2 from the germline V gene are GTSNPN and SVGIG (reference sequence). V was pared by 4 bases and J by 5 bases, with 10 bases of the junction left unmatched. The CDR3 protein is CAWKTRGLAGWETQYF. For the CDR3, the DNA is TGTGCCTGGAAGACACGGGGACTAGCGGGATGGGAGACCCAGTACTTC. Using reference TRBV30 and TRBJ2-5 for the parts outside the CDR3, the full variable domain is SQTIHQWPATLVQPVGSPLSLECTVEGTSNPNLYWYRQAAGRGLQLLFYSVGIGQISSEVPQNLSASRPQDRQFILSSKKLLLSDSGFYLCAWKTRGLAGWETQYFGPGTRLLVL.

This clone was found a few times. This chain connects TRBV29-1 to TRBJ1-1; perhaps TRBD1 as D (6 bases). Trimming took 5 bases from V and 1 from J, leaving 14 bases between them. This CDR3 contains 14 residues. Per germline, CDR1 SQVTM and CDR2 ANQGSEA. The CDR3 region is CSVSNSQGNTEAFF. The CDR3 DNA is TGCAGCGTTTCCAACTCACAGGGGAACACTGAAGCTTTCTTT.

The table lists this clone with a few counts. The chain employs TRBV2 and TRBJ2-7; 8 bases match TRBD2. The CDR3 covers 15 residues. Germline-derived CDR1 and CDR2 are SNHLY and FYNNEI. J gave up 3 bases and V 3 bases, and 7 bases lay outside the gene matches. The chain's CDR3 is CASSEGGAGDYEQYF. In DNA, the CDR3 is TGTGCCAGCAGTGAGGGAGGAGCGGGAGACTACGAGCAGTACTTC.

The chain joins TRBV7-9 to TRBJ2-3; D not certain. The CDR3 covers 17 residues. The V end was cut by 5 bases, the J end by 0 bases, with 18 bases between. Germline V gene lookup returns CDR1 SEHNR and CDR2 FQNEAQ (reference sequence). The CDR3 sequence: CASSRELRDSSTDTQYF. Here the CDR3 DNA reads TGTGCCAGCAGCCGTGAACTCAGAGACTCTAGCACAGATACGCAGTATTTT.

This chain links TRBV5-1 with TRBJ2-3, with 13 bases matching TRBD2. The CDR3 length is 16 residues. In germline, CDR1 is SGHRS, CDR2 YFSETQ. J was trimmed by 3 bases and V by 4 bases; bases with no gene match: 5. This CDR3 reads CASSKVTSGRTDTQYF. In nucleotides, the CDR3 is TGCGCCAGCAGCAAAGTGACTAGCGGGAGGACAGATACGCAGTATTTT. Variable domain in full (rest from reference TRBV5-1 and TRBJ2-3): KAGVTQTPRYLIKTRGQQVTLSCSPISGHRSVSWYQQTPGQGLQFLFEYFSETQRNKGNFPGRFSGRQFSNSRSEMNVSTLELGDSALYLCASSKVTSGRTDTQYFGPGTRLTVL.

This clone appeared a few times. CDR3 amino acids: CSVDGLAGEYF. CDR3 nucleotide sequence: TGCAGCGTTGATGGACTAGCGGGAGAATACTTC. The chain combines TRBV29-1 with TRBJ2-7, with 13 bases that match TRBD2. V shed 3 bases, J shed 13 bases, and the junction held 3 bases outside the gene matches. Germline V gene sequence: CDR1 SQVTM, CDR2 ANQGSEA. The length of the CDR3 is 11 residues.

The J gene is TRBJ2-5, the V gene TRBV2, with a weak D call TRBD1 (6 bases). V shed 4 bases and J shed 7 bases, with 10 bases lying between them. The germline CDR1 and CDR2 sequences are SNHLY and FYNNEI. The CDR3 runs to 12 residues. The CDR3 nucleotides are TGTGCCAGCAGTGTAACCAGGGGGACCCAGTACTTC. Its protein product is CASSVTRGTQYF.

The chain couples TRBV11-3 to TRBJ2-1; 7 bases map to TRBD2. From germline, CDR1 is SGHNT and CDR2 YENEEA. The CDR3 spans 17 residues. With V trimmed by 1 base and J by 1 base, 7 bases remained unmatched. CDR3 nucleotides: TGTGCCAGCAGCTTAGGGGTAGGGAGGGGTTCCTACAATGAGCAGTTCTTC. It specifies CASSLGVGRGSYNEQFF.

This clone occurred a few times. This chain links TRBV4-1 with TRBJ2-3; 8 nucleotides match TRBD2. The CDR3 runs to 16 residues. V lost 4 bases to trimming and J lost 2 bases; unmatched junction nucleotides: 8. Per the germline V gene, CDR1 is MGHRA and CDR2 is YSYEKL. The CDR3 spells CASSPETSGFTDTQYF. The CDR3 nucleotides are TGCGCCAGCAGCCCTGAAACTAGCGGTTTCACAGATACGCAGTATTTT.

The chain joins TRBV11-2 to TRBJ2-5, with no clear D. Germline-derived CDR1 and CDR2 are SGHAT and FQNNGV. Trimming removed 2 bases at V and 5 bases at J, with 3 bases between. CDR3 length: 11 amino acids. CDR3 nucleotide sequence: TGTGCCAGCAGCTTAATGGAGACCCAGTACTTC. Its translation: CASSLMETQYF. The entire variable domain, with the rest obtained from reference TRBV11-2 and TRBJ2-5, is as follows: EAGVAQSPRYKIIEKRQSVAFWCNPISGHATLYWYQQILGQGPKLLIQFQNNGVVDDSQLPKDRFSAERLKGVDSTLKIQPAKLEDSAVYLCASSLMETQYFGPGTRLLVL.

This chain connects TRBV6-5 to TRBJ2-5; D remains unclear. Germline V gene data show CDR1 as MNHEY and CDR2 as SVGAGI. This CDR3 has 10 amino acids. The V end was cut by 11 bases, the J end by 5 bases, with 9 bases between. The CDR3 DNA sequence: TGTGCCGTAGCAAGGGAGACCCAGTACTTC. Amino acid sequence: CAVARETQYF.

V and J are TRBV6-6 and TRBJ1-5; D gene unclear. The V end was cut by 2 bases, the J end by 0 bases, with 11 bases between. Germline CDR1 is MNHNY and CDR2 is SVGAGI (reference sequence). The CDR3 contains 16 residues. DNA for the CDR3: TGTGCCAGCAGTTACCCCGCGGGAGCTAGCAATCAGCCCCAGCATTTT. Amino acids: CASSYPAGASNQPQHF.

This clone was counted at least ten times. V gene TRBV5-4 combines with J gene TRBJ1-5; D call uncertain. The CDR3 runs to 14 residues. Germline V gene data show CDR1 as SGHNT and CDR2 as YYREEE (reference sequence). With 2 bases removed from V and 3 bases from J, the gap between germline ends came to 9 bases. The DNA of the CDR3 is TGTGCCAGCAGCTTTGGAGGTAACAATCAGCCCCAGCATTTT. It translates to CASSFGGNNQPQHF.

This clone has more than one count but fewer than ten. V gene TRBV18 combines with J gene TRBJ2-7; D gene ambiguous. Germline values: CDR1 KGHSH, CDR2 LQKENI. CDR3 length equals 13 residues. V was cut by 4 bases and J by 6 bases, with 13 bases left in between. The CDR3 DNA is TGTGCCAGCTCACAAACCACCGCCATCGAGCAGTACTTC. Translation gives CASSQTTAIEQYF.

DNA of the CDR3: TGTGCCAGCAGTTGGGGAGATCAGCCCCAGCATTTT. Residues: CASSWGDQPQHF. The chain recombines TRBV28 with TRBJ1-5; D not certain. Trimming removed 4 bases from V and 5 bases from J, with 6 bases in between. Germline CDR1 and CDR2: MDHEN and SYDVKM. The CDR3 loop spans 12 amino acids.

The sample holds a few counts of this clone. This chain joins TRBV28 and TRBJ2-7, with D perhaps being TRBD1 or TRBD2 (5 bases each). CDR1 and CDR2 from the germline V gene are MDHEN and SYDVKM. This CDR3 spans 13 amino acids. The V end lost 11 bases, the J end lost 5 bases, and 19 bases lay between the germline ends. CDR3: CAHREGSRDEQYF. CDR3 bases: TGTGCCCACAGAGAAGGGAGCAGGGACGAGCAGTACTTC.

This sequence joins TRBV10-3 and TRBJ2-7, with no clear D. V lost 0 bases to trimming and J lost 6 bases, with 6 bases between them. This CDR3 has 12 amino acids. Germline CDR1 is ENHRY and CDR2 is SYGVKD. The CDR3 coding sequence is TGTGCCATCAGTGAGTCTAACAGCGAGCAGTACTTC. Amino acid sequence: CAISESNSEQYF.

This clone was counted a single time. This sequence joins TRBV15 and TRBJ2-2, with D uncertain. Trimming shortened V by 5 bases and J by 2 bases, and 24 bases separated the two germline ends. The length of the CDR3 is 19 residues. Germline assignment: CDR1 LNHNV and CDR2 YYDKDF (reference sequence). CDR3 protein: CATSRRIGRSRVNTGELFF. CDR3 coding DNA: TGTGCCACCAGCCGCAGAATTGGACGATCTAGGGTTAACACCGGGGAGCTGTTTTTT. The whole variable domain, filled in from reference TRBV15 and TRBJ2-2, reads DAMVIQNPRYQVTQFGKPVTLSCSQTLNHNVMYWYQQKSSQAPKLLFHYYDKDFNNEADTPDNFQSRRPNTSFCFLDIRSPGLGDTAMYLCATSRRIGRSRVNTGELFFGEGSRLTVL.

The chain joins TRBV5-1 to TRBJ2-1, with D perhaps TRBD2 (5 bases). CDR1 SGHRS and CDR2 YFSETQ come from the germline V gene. Between the trimmed V and J ends, which lost 0 bases and 1 base, there was a span of 14 bases. This CDR3 has 17 amino acids. CDR3 DNA sequence: TGCGCCAGCAGCTTGGAGTCTAGCACTACTTCCTACAATGAGCAGTTCTTC. This encodes CASSLESSTTSYNEQFF.

This clone was found a few times. The chain has TRBV29-1 and TRBJ2-4; D is possibly TRBD2 (6 bases). Germline loops: CDR1 SQVTM, CDR2 ANQGSEA. Trimming left V 5 bases short and J 8 bases short, with 16 bases between. CDR3 length: 13 residues. The CDR3 loop is CSVRGIGRDIQYF. The CDR3, as DNA: TGCAGCGTTCGGGGGATAGGGCGGGACATTCAGTACTTC.

This clone was detected a few times. The chain has TRBV29-1 and TRBJ1-5, with 12 bases lining up with TRBD1. Germline V CDR1 and CDR2: SQVTM, ANQGSEA. CDR3 length: 17 residues. Losses at the gene ends were 6 bases for V and 4 bases for J; bases not matched to a gene: 13. The CDR3 reads CSVPAGTGGAGNQPQHF. As DNA, the CDR3 is TGCAGCGTGCCTGCCGGGACAGGGGGCGCGGGAAATCAGCCCCAGCATTTT.

The rearrangement links TRBV7-2 to TRBJ2-4, with 7 bases identical to TRBD1. Trimming cost V 4 bases and J 3 bases; bases outside gene matches: 6. CDR3 size: 15 residues. Germline values: CDR1 SGHTA, CDR2 FQGNSA. The chain's CDR3 is CASSSTGSYKNIQYF. CDR3 DNA sequence: TGTGCCAGCAGCTCGACAGGGAGCTACAAAAACATTCAGTACTTC.

V gene TRBV29-1 combines with J gene TRBJ2-5, with 7 positions matching TRBD1. The V segment lost 3 bases and the J segment 3 bases; nucleotides outside the gene matches: 13. Germline V gives CDR1 SQVTM, CDR2 ANQGSEA. CDR3 length: 16 residues. The CDR3 DNA follows: TGCAGCGTTGATAACAGGGGAAGCCCACTGGAAGAGACCCAGTACTTC. Translation: CSVDNRGSPLEETQYF.